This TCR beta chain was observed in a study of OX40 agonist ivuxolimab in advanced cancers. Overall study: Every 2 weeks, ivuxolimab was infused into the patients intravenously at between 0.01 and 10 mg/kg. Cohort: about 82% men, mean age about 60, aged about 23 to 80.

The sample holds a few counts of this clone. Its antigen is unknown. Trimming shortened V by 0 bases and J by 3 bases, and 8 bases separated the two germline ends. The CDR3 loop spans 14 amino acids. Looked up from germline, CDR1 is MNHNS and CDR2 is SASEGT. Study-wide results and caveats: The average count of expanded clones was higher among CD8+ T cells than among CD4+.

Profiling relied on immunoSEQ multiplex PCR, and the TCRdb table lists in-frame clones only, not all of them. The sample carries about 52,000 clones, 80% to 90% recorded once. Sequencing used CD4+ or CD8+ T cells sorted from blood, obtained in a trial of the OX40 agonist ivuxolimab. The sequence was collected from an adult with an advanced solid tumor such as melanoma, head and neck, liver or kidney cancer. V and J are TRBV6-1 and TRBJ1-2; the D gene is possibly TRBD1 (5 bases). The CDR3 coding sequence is TGTGCCAGCAGTGAAGCAGGGGCGGACTATGGCTACACCTTC. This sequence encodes CASSEAGADYGYTF.